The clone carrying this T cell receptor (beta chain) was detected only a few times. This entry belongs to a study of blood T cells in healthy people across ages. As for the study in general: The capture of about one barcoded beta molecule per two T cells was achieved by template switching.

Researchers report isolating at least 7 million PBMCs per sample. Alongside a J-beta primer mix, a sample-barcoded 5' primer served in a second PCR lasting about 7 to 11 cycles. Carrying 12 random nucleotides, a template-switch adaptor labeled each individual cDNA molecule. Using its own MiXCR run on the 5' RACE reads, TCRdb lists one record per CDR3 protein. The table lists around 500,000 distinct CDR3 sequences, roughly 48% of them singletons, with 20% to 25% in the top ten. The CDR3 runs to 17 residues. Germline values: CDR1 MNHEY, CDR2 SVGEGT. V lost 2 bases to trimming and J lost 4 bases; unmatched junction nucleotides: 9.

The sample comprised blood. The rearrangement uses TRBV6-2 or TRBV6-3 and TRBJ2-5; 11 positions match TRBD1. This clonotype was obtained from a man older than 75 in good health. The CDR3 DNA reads TGTGCCAGCAGTTACCACAGCGGACAGGGGGCAGGAGAGACCCAGTACTTC. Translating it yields CASSYHSGQGAGETQYF.